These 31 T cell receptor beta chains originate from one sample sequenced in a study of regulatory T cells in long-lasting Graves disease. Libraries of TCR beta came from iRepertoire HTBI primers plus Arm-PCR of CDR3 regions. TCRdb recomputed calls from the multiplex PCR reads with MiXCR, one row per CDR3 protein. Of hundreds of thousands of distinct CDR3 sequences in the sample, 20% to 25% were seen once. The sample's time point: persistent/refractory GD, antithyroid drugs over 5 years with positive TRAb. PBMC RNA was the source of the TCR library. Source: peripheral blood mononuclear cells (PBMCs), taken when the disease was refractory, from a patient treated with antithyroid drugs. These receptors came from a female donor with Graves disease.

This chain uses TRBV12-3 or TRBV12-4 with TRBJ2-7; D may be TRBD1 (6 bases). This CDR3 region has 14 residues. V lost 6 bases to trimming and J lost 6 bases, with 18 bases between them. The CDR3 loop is CASSGGQGPGEQYF. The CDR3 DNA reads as TGTGCCAGCAGCGGTGGGCAGGGGCCCGGCGAGCAGTACTTC.

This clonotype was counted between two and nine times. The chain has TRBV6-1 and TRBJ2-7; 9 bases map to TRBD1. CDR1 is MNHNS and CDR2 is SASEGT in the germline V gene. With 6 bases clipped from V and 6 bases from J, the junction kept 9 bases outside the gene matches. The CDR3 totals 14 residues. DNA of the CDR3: TGTGCCAGCAGCACCGGGACAGGGAGGACCGAGCAGTACTTC. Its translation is CASSTGTGRTEQYF.

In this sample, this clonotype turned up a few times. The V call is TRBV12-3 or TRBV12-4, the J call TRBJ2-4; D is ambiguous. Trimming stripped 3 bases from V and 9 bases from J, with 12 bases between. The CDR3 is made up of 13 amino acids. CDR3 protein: CASSLSLGGIQYF. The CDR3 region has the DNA TGTGCCAGCAGTTTGAGTTTGGGTGGCATTCAGTACTTC.

CDR3 in DNA: TGTGCCAGCAGCCCTCGGGGTGGACTAGCGGCCTACGAGCAGTACTTC. It encodes CASSPRGGLAAYEQYF. The V and J genes are TRBV3-1 and TRBJ2-7; 10 positions agree with TRBD2. The J segment lost 2 bases and the V segment lost 4 bases, leaving 8 bases of the junction unmatched. This CDR3 has 16 residues. Germline values: CDR1 LGHDT, CDR2 YNNKEL (reference sequence).

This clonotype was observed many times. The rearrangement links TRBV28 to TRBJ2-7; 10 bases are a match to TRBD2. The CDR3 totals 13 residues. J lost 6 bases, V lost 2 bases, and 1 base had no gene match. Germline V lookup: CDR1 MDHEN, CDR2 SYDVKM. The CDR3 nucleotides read TGTGCCAGCAGTTTAACTAGCGGGGTCGAGCAGTACTTC. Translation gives CASSLTSGVEQYF.

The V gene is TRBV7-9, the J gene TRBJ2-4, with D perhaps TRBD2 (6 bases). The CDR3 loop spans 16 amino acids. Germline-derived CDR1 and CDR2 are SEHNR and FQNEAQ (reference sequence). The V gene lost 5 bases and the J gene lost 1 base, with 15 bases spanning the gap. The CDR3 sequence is CASSTLGGGAKNIQYF. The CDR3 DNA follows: TGTGCCAGCAGCACTCTGGGCGGAGGGGCCAAAAACATTCAGTACTTC.

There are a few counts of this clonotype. In DNA form, the CDR3 reads TGTGCCAGCAGTCCCACAGGGGCGTTTATCTCTGGAAACACCATATATTTT. Protein: CASSPTGAFISGNTIYF. This chain links TRBV27 with TRBJ1-3; 7 nucleotides align to TRBD1. Germline CDR1 reads MNHEY; CDR2 reads SMNVEV (reference sequence). CDR3 length: 17 residues. Trimming at V came to 5 bases and at J to 0 bases, leaving 10 bases not matched to a gene.

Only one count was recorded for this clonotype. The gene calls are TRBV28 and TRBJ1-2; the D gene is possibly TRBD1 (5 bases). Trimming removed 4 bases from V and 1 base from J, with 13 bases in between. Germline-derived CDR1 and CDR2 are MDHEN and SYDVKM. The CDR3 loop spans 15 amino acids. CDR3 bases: TGTGCCAGCAGTTCTGGACGGGGGTTTAACTATGGCTACACCTTC. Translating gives CASSSGRGFNYGYTF.

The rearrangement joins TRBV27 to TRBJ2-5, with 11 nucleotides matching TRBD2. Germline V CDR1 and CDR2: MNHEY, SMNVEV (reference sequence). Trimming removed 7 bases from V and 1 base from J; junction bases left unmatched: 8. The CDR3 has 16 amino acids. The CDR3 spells CASKTGLAEFQETQYF. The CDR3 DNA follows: TGTGCCAGCAAAACGGGACTAGCGGAGTTCCAAGAGACCCAGTACTTC.

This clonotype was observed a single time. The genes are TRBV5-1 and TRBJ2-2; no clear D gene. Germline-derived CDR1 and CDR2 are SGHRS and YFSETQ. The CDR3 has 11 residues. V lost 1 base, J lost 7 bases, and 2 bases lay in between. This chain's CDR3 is CASSLHGELFF. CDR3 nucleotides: TGCGCCAGCAGCTTGCACGGGGAGCTGTTTTTT.

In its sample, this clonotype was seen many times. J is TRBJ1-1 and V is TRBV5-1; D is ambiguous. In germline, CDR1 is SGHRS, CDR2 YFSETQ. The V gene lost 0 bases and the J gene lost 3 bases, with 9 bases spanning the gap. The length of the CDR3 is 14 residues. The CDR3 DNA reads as TGCGCCAGCAGCTTGGAGGGAAAGTACACTGAAGCTTTCTTT. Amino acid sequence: CASSLEGKYTEAFF.

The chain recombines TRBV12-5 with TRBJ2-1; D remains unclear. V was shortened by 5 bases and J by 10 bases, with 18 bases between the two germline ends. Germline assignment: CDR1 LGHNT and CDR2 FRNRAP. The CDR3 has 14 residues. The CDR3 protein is CASGPLTFAAEQFF. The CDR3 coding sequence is TGTGCTAGTGGTCCATTGACTTTCGCCGCGGAGCAGTTCTTC.

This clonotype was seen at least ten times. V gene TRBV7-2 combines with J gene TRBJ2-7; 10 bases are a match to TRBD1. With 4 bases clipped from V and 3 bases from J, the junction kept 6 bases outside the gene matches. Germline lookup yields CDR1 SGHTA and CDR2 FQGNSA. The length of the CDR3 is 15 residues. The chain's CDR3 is CASSYRGTGDYEQYF. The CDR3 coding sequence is TGTGCCAGCAGCTACCGCGGGACAGGGGACTACGAGCAGTACTTC. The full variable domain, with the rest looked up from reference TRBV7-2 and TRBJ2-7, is GAGVSQSPSNKVTEKGKDVELRCDPISGHTALYWYRQSLGQGLEFLIYFQGNSAPDKSGLPSDRFSAERTGGSVSTLTIQRTQQEDSAVYLCASSYRGTGDYEQYFGPGTRLTVT.

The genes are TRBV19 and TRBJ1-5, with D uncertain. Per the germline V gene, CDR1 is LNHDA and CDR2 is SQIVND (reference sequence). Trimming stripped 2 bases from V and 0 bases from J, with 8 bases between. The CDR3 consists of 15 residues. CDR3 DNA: TGTGCCAGTAGTATATTCAGCAATAGCAATCAGCCCCAGCATTTT. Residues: CASSIFSNSNQPQHF.

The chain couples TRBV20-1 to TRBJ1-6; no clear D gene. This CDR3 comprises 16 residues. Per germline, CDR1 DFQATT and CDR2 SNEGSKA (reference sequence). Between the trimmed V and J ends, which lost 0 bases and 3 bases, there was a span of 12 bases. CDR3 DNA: TGCAGTGCTAGAGAGAGGGTGGCAGGCTATAATTCACCCCTCCACTTT. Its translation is CSARERVAGYNSPLHF.

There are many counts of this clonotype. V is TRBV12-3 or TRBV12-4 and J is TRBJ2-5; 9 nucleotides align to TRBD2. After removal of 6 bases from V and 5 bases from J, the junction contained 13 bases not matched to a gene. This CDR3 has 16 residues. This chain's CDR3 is CASRRSGTSRRETQYF. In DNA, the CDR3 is TGTGCCAGCAGACGTTCCGGGACTAGCCGCAGGGAGACCCAGTACTTC.

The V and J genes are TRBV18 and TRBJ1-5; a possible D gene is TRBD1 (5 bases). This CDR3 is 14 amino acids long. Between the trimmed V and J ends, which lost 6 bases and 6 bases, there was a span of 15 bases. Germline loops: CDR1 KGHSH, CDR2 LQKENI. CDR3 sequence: CASSVEGQGQPQHF. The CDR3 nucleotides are TGTGCCAGCTCGGTAGAGGGGCAAGGTCAGCCCCAGCATTTT. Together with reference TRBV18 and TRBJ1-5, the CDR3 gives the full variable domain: NAGVMQNPRHLVRRRGQEARLRCSPMKGHSHVYWYRQLPEEGLKFMVYLQKENIIDESGMPKERFSAEFPKEGPSILRIQQVVRGDSAAYFCASSVEGQGQPQHFGDGTRLSIL.

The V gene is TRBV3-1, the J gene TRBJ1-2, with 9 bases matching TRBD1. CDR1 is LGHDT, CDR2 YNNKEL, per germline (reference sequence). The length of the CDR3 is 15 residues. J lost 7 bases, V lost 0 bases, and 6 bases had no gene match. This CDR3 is CASSQDSGTGFGYTF. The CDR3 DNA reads TGTGCCAGCAGCCAAGATAGCGGGACAGGGTTTGGCTACACCTTC.

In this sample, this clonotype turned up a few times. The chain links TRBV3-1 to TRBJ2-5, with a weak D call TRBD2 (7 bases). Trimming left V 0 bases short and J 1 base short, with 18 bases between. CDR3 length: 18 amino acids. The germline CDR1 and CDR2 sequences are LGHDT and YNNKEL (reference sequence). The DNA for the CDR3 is TGTGCCAGCAGCCAAGATCTTGTAGGGAGGGGGGGCCAAGAGACCCAGTACTTC. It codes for CASSQDLVGRGGQETQYF.

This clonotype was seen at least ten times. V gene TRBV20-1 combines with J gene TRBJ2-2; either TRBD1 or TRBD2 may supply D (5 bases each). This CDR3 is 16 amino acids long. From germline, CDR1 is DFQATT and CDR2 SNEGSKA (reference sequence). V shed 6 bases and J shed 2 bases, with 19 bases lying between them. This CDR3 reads CSATDPGRKNTGELFF. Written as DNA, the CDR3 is TGCAGTGCCACCGACCCGGGACGGAAAAACACCGGGGAGCTGTTTTTT.

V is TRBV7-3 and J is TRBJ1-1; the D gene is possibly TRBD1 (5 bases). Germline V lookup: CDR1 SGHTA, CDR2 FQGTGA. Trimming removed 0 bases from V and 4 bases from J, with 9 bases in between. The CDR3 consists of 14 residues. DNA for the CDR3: TGTGCCAGCAGCTTAACGTCAGGGAGCACTGAAGCTTTCTTT. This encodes CASSLTSGSTEAFF.

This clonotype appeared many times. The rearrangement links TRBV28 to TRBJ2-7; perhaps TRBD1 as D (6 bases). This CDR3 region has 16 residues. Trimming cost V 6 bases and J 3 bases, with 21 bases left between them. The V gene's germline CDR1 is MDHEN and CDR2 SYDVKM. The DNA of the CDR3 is TGTGCCAGCAGCTGGGGGAACAGGGAAGATAACTACGAGCAGTACTTC. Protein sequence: CASSWGNREDNYEQYF.

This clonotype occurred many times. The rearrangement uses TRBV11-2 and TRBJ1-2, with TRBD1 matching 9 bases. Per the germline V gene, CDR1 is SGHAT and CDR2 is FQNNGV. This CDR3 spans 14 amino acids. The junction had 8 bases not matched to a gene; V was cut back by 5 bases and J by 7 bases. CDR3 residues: CASSPGQGIGGYTF. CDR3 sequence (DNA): TGTGCCAGCAGCCCGGGACAGGGAATCGGTGGCTACACCTTC.

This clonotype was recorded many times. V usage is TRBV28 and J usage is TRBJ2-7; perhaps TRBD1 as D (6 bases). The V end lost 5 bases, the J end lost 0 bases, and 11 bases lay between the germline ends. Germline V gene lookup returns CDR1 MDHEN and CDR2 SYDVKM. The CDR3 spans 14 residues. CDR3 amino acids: CASSPTGISYEQYF. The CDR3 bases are TGTGCCAGCAGTCCTACAGGGATCTCCTACGAGCAGTACTTC.

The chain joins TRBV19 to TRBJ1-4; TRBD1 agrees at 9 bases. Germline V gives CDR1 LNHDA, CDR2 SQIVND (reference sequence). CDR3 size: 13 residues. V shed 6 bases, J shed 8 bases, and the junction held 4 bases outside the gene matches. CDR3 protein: CASRGQGSEKLFF. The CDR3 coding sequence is TGTGCCAGTAGGGGACAGGGTTCGGAAAAACTGTTTTTT.

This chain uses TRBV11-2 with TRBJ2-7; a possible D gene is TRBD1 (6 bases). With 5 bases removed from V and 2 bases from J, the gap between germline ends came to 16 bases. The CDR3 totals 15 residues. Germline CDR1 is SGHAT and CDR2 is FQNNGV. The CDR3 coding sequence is TGTGCCAGCAGCCCAAACCACAGGGTAGCCTACGAGCAGTACTTC. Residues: CASSPNHRVAYEQYF.

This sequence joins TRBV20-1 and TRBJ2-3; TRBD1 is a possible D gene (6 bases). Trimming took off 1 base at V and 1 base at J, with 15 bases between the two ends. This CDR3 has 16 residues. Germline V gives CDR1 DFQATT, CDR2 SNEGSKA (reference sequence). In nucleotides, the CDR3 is TGCAGTGCTAGAGGTTCAGGGGCGCTCGGCACAGATACGCAGTATTTT. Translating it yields CSARGSGALGTDTQYF.

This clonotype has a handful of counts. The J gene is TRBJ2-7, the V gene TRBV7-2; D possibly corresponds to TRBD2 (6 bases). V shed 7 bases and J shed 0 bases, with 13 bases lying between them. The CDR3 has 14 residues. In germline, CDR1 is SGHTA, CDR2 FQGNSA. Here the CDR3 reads CASNPQTSSYEQYF. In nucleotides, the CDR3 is TGTGCCAGCAACCCCCAGACTAGCTCCTACGAGCAGTACTTC.

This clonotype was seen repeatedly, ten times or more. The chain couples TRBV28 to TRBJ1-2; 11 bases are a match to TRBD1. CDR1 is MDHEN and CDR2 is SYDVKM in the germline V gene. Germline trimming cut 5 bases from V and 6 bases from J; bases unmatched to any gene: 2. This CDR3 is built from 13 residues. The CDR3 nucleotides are TGTGCCAGCAGTCCGGACAGGGGGCATGGCTACACCTTC. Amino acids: CASSPDRGHGYTF.

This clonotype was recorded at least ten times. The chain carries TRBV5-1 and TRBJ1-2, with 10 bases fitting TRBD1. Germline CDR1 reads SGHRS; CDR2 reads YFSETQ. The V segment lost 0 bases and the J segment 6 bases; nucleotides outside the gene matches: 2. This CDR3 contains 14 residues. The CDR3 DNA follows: TGCGCCAGCAGCTTGGTAGGACAGGGGGATGGCTACACCTTC. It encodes CASSLVGQGDGYTF.

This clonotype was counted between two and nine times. Here the CDR3 DNA reads TGTGCCAGCAGCTATAGGGCGGGAGAGGGTGAAGACCCCCAGCATTTT. This sequence encodes CASSYRAGEGEDPQHF. This rearrangement joins TRBV6-1 to TRBJ1-5; D remains unclear. The germline V and J ends were trimmed by 6 bases and 10 bases, with 25 bases remaining between them. This CDR3 has 16 amino acids. CDR1 and CDR2 (germline): MNHNS, SASEGT.